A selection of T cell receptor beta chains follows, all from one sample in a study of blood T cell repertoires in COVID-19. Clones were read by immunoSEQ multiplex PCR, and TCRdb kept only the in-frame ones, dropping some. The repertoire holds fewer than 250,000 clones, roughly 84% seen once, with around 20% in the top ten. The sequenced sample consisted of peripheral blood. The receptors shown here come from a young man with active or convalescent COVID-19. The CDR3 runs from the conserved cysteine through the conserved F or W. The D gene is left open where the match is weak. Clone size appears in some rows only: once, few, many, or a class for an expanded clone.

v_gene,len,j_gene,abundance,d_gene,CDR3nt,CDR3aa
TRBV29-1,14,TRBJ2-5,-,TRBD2,TGCAGCGTTGGTTTAGTCGGGGGGCAAGAGACCCAGTACTTC,CSVGLVGGQETQYF
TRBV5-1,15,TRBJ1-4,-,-,TGCGCCAGCAGCCCCAACATTGCAACTAATGAAAAACTGTTTTTT,CASSPNIATNEKLFF
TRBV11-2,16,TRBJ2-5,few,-,TGTGCCAGCAGCCAACCCCGGGACTCAACCGAAGAGACCCAGTACTTC,CASSQPRDSTEETQYF
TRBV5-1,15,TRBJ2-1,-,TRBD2,TGCGCCAGCAGTTCACCACGGGGGGATCACAATGAGCAGTTCTTC,CASSSPRGDHNEQFF
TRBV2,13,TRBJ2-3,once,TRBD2,TGTGCCAGCACGGGCGGGGGGTTGAATACGCAGTATTTT,CASTGGGLNTQYF
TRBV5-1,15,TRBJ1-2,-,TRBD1,TGCGCCAGCAGCACCGGGACAGGGATGTATGCTGGCTACACCTTC,CASSTGTGMYAGYTF
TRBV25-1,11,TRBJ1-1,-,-,TGTGCCAGCGAGAACAGGGCAGAAGCTTTCTTT,CASENRAEAFF
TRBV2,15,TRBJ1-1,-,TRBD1,TGTGCCAGCAACACTCGGGACAGAATACTGGGTGAAGCTTTCTTT,CASNTRDRILGEAFF
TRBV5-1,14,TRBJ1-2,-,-,TGCGCCAGCAGCCCTACGACAGAGATCTATGGCTACACCTTC,CASSPTTEIYGYTF
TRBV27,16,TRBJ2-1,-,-,TGTGCCAGCAGTTACCCGGGACTCAGCTCCTACAATGAGCAGTTCTTC,CASSYPGLSSYNEQFF
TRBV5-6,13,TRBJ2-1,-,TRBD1,TGTGCCAGCAGGAATACAGGGGGCAATGAGCAGTTCTTC,CASRNTGGNEQFF
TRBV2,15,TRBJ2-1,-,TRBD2,TGTGCCAGCGGCCGGACTAGCGGGGACGGCAATGAGCAGTTCTTC,CASGRTSGDGNEQFF
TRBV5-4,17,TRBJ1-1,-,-,TGTGCCAGCAGGAGGAGTCTGGGGCAAGGAGTGAACACTGAAGCTTTCTTT,CASRRSLGQGVNTEAFF
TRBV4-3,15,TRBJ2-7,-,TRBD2,TGCGCCAGCAGCCGAGGGACTAGCGGGAATTACGAGCAGTACTTC,CASSRGTSGNYEQYF